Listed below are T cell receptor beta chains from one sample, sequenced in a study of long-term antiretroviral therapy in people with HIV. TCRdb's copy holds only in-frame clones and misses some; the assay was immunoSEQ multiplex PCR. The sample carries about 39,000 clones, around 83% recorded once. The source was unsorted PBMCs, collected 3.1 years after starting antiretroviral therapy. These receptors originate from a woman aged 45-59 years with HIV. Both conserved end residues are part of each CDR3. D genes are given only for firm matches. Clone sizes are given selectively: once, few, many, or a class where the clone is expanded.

TGTGCCAGCAGCTTAGGATACTCTGGGGCCAACGTCCTGACTTTC,CASSLGYSGANVLTF,TRBV7-2,TRBJ2-6,-,-
TGTGCCAGCAGTGACCCCAGTCTAGCGGGGGGGCTAGAGTTGATCTTC,CASSDPSLAGGLELIF,TRBV27,TRBJ2-1,TRBD2,-
TGTGCCATCAGCCGACCCCCATGGGGCTACGAGCAGTACTTC,CAISRPPWGYEQYF,TRBV10-3,TRBJ2-7,-,-
TGCGCCAGCAGCTTGGGGGTAGAAGCTTTCTTT,CASSLGVEAFF,TRBV5-1,TRBJ1-1,-,-
TGCGCCAGCAGCCCCGAGGGCGCAGCGTCCTATGGCTACACCTTC,CASSPEGAASYGYTF,TRBV4-1,TRBJ1-2,-,-
TGTGCCAGCAGCCCCATTGGAGGGGCTCGCAATCAGCCCCAGCATTTT,CASSPIGGARNQPQHF,TRBV5-8,TRBJ1-5,-,-
TGTGCCAGCAGTGTTGACGGGGGCACTAATGAAAAACTGTTTTTT,CASSVDGGTNEKLFF,TRBV2,TRBJ1-4,-,-
TGTGCCAGCCTGGGACAGGGGTCCACCTACGAGCAGTACTTC,CASLGQGSTYEQYF,TRBV10-3,TRBJ2-7,TRBD1,-
TGTGCCCGGTGGGGGTATGGCTACACCTTC,CARWGYGYTF,TRBV7-3,TRBJ1-2,-,-
TGTGCCACCAGCACCAGTGACTACTATGGCTACACCTTC,CATSTSDYYGYTF,TRBV15,TRBJ1-2,-,-
TGTGCCAGCAGCAGTAGACAGGTAGGGAGGAATCAGCCCCAGCATTTT,CASSSRQVGRNQPQHF,TRBV5-8,TRBJ1-5,-,-
TGTGCCAGCAGCCGCGGACAGGGGGCTTACGAGCAGTACTTC,CASSRGQGAYEQYF,TRBV14,TRBJ2-7,TRBD1,-
TGTGCCAGCAGCTGGGACAATCAACAGCCCCAGCATTTT,CASSWDNQQPQHF,TRBV7-6,TRBJ1-5,-,-
TGCGCCAGCAGCTTGGCCCAGCGGGGGGTCCATGAGCAGTTCTTC,CASSLAQRGVHEQFF,TRBV5-1,TRBJ2-1,TRBD2,-
TGTGCCAGCAGCGTAGATACAGGCAGCTCCTACGAGCAGTACTTC,CASSVDTGSSYEQYF,TRBV9,TRBJ2-7,-,-
TGTGCCAGCAGTGAAGGCGGTGGGGACATCTATGGCTACACCTTC,CASSEGGGDIYGYTF,TRBV6-1,TRBJ1-2,-,once
TGCGCCAGCAGCTGGTCCTCTAGCGGGGGAAATGAGCAGTTCTTC,CASSWSSSGGNEQFF,TRBV5-1,TRBJ2-1,TRBD2,few
TGTGCTAGCAGCCCATTGAACATGAACACTGAAGCTTTCTTT,CASSPLNMNTEAFF,TRBV7-7,TRBJ1-1,-,-
TGCGCCAGCAGCTTAAGACAGGGAAGCACTGAAGCTTTCTTT,CASSLRQGSTEAFF,TRBV5-1,TRBJ1-1,TRBD1,-
TGTGCCAGCAGCTTACATGGGGGGTCAGATGAAAAACTGTTTTTT,CASSLHGGSDEKLFF,TRBV7-2,TRBJ1-4,-,once
TGTGCCAGCAGCCCACTAGCGGGGGGGCATGGGAATGAGCAGTTCTTC,CASSPLAGGHGNEQFF,TRBV5-5,TRBJ2-1,TRBD2,-
TGTGCCAGTAGGACAGGGGGCGGAGGCTACACCTTC,CASRTGGGGYTF,TRBV19,TRBJ1-2,TRBD1,-
TGTGCCAGCAGCCCCAGCGGGGAGCTGTTTTTT,CASSPSGELFF,TRBV7-2,TRBJ2-2,-,-
TGCGCCAGCAGCTTGGGGGACAGGGACGAGCAGTACTTC,CASSLGDRDEQYF,TRBV5-1,TRBJ2-7,TRBD1,-
TGCAGCGCCCTGGCTTCCCGGGACAGGGGGGGTTACTATGGCTACACCTTC,CSALASRDRGGYYGYTF,TRBV29-1,TRBJ1-2,TRBD1,-
TGCGCCAGCAGCCACTTAGGTTTAGGATCACCCCTCCACTTT,CASSHLGLGSPLHF,TRBV4-1,TRBJ1-6,-,few
TGTGCCAGCAGCGTAGTGCCGGGGGTGCCGACAGATACGCAGTATTTT,CASSVVPGVPTDTQYF,TRBV9,TRBJ2-3,-,-
TGTGCCAGCAGCTTCCCGGACAGGGGGAGGTATGGCTACACCTTC,CASSFPDRGRYGYTF,TRBV5-6,TRBJ1-2,TRBD1,-
TGTGCCAGCAGTTTAACCGCAGGGGGAGGCTACACCTTC,CASSLTAGGGYTF,TRBV27,TRBJ1-2,TRBD1,-
TGCAGCGTCGACAGGGGCAATGGAGATACGCAGTATTTT,CSVDRGNGDTQYF,TRBV29-1,TRBJ2-3,TRBD1,once
TGTGCCAGCAGCTTGATGGAGGGGGCGCGGGTTACATTT,CASSLMEGARVTF,TRBV5-5,TRBJ1-1,TRBD1,-
TGTGCCAGCAGCTCCGGACTAGCGGGGGCCAAGCAGTTCTTC,CASSSGLAGAKQFF,TRBV5-8,TRBJ2-1,TRBD2,-
TGTGCCTGGACTGGACAGGGCTATGGCTACACCTTC,CAWTGQGYGYTF,TRBV30,TRBJ1-2,TRBD1,-
TGTGCCAGCAGCTACACTAGCACAGATACGCAGTATTTT,CASSYTSTDTQYF,TRBV11-2,TRBJ2-3,-,-
TGCGCCAGCAGCTTGACCGACAGGAACACTGAAGCTTTCTTT,CASSLTDRNTEAFF,TRBV5-1,TRBJ1-1,-,-
TGTGCCAGCAGCTTAAATACCCCCGGTAGCTCCCATGAGCAGTTCTTC,CASSLNTPGSSHEQFF,TRBV7-3,TRBJ2-1,-,-
TGTGCCAGCAGCTTGGCCGTAGTGGGGGGGATCACAGATACGCAGTATTTT,CASSLAVVGGITDTQYF,TRBV5-5,TRBJ2-3,TRBD2,-
TGCGCCAGCAGCGGGTCTCACAATGAGCAGTTCTTC,CASSGSHNEQFF,TRBV10-2,TRBJ2-1,-,-
TGTGCCAGCAGCTTCGACTTCCCGTCTAACTATGGCTACACCTTC,CASSFDFPSNYGYTF,TRBV7-9,TRBJ1-2,-,-
TGCGCCAGCAGCCTCCTAGGGAGGGCCGGAGAGACCCAGTACTTC,CASSLLGRAGETQYF,TRBV5-1,TRBJ2-5,TRBD2,-
TGTGCCAGCTCACCAGGGACAGGGGGAAACTATGGCTACACCTTC,CASSPGTGGNYGYTF,TRBV18,TRBJ1-2,TRBD1,-
TGTGCCAGCAGCCAAAGGGGTGGGGGCCTCCGCTCCTACGAGCAGTACTTC,CASSQRGGGLRSYEQYF,TRBV4-2,TRBJ2-7,-,-
TGTGCCTCCTCGAATCACCAGGGATATTCAGAGACCCAGTACTTC,CASSNHQGYSETQYF,TRBV2,TRBJ2-5,-,-
TGTGCCAGCAGCCAACTAGCGTGGGCAGATACGCAGTATTTT,CASSQLAWADTQYF,TRBV7-2,TRBJ2-3,TRBD2,-
TGTGCCAGCAGCCCGACAGGGATCGCTGAAGCTTTCTTT,CASSPTGIAEAFF,TRBV7-2,TRBJ1-1,TRBD1,-
TGTGCCACCAGCAGAGTAAGGACTAGCAACACCGGGGAGCTGTTTTTT,CATSRVRTSNTGELFF,TRBV15,TRBJ2-2,TRBD2,-
TGTGCCAGCAGCCAAGAGGCGCCAGTCTCCTACGAGCAGTACTTC,CASSQEAPVSYEQYF,TRBV4-2,TRBJ2-7,-,once
TGTGCCAGCAGCCCCCGGGACGGACTCTACGAGCAGTACTTC,CASSPRDGLYEQYF,TRBV7-2,TRBJ2-7,-,once
TGTGCCAGCAGCGAGGTGGTCACAGGCGGTGAGCAGTTCTTC,CASSEVVTGGEQFF,TRBV5-8,TRBJ2-1,-,-
TGTGCCAGCAGCGTCCTGGGACAGGTCTACAATGAGCAGTTCTTC,CASSVLGQVYNEQFF,TRBV9,TRBJ2-1,TRBD1,-
TGCGCCAGCCGACTCTCATGGCAGGGGAATGAAAAACTGTTTTTT,CASRLSWQGNEKLFF,TRBV5-1,TRBJ1-4,-,-
TGTGCCAGCAGCACGAGGGGAGATAATGAAAAACTGTTTTTT,CASSTRGDNEKLFF,TRBV7-2,TRBJ1-4,-,-
TGTGCCATCAGTGAGTCGGATCGGGGTAGGGTGGGCTCCTACGAGCAGTACTTC,CAISESDRGRVGSYEQYF,TRBV10-3,TRBJ2-7,-,-
TGTGCCAGCAGTTTCATAGGACAGCGTATCTCTGGGGCCAACGTCCTGACTTTC,CASSFIGQRISGANVLTF,TRBV27,TRBJ2-6,-,-
TGTGCCAGACTAACTAGCGGGGGCCTAGCGAGCTCCTACAATGAGCAGTTCTTC,CARLTSGGLASSYNEQFF,TRBV2,TRBJ2-1,TRBD2,-
TGTGCCAGCAGCTTGGTCCGGGACAGGGGCCAAGAGACCCAGTACTTC,CASSLVRDRGQETQYF,TRBV5-6,TRBJ2-5,TRBD1,-
TGTGCCAGCAGCCAAGTTTTAGCGACCTACACAGATACGCAGTATTTT,CASSQVLATYTDTQYF,TRBV14,TRBJ2-3,-,-
TGTGCCAGCAGGACACAGGGGGTTAATGAAAAACTGTTTTTT,CASRTQGVNEKLFF,TRBV2,TRBJ1-4,TRBD1,-
TGTGCCAGCAGCTTGGCCGTCCGGGATGACTATGGCTACACCTTC,CASSLAVRDDYGYTF,TRBV5-4,TRBJ1-2,-,-
TGTGCCAGCAGTGGAAACCGGGACAGAGTAGGGGAGACCCAGTACTTC,CASSGNRDRVGETQYF,TRBV6-1,TRBJ2-5,TRBD1,-